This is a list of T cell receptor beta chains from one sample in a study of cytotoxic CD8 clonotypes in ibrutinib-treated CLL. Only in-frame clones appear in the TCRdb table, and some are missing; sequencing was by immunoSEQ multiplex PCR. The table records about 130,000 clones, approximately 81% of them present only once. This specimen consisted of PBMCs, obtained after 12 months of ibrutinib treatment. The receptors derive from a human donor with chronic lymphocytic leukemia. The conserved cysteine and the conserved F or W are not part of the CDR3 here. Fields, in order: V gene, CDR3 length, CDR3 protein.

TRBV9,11,ASSVEGGSEAF
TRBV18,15,ASSHDRDRSGANVLT
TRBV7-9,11,ASSHPGTYEQY
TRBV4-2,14,ASSPRATGAYNEQF
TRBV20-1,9,SATTGYEQY
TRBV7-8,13,ASSRDRVSNQPQH
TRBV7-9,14,ASSLDGLAGANEQF
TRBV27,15,ASSHGTSGMLYNEQF
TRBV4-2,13,ASSHAPSGRAMQY
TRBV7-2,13,ASSWTSGRVDTQY
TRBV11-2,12,ASSGSGRVEEQY
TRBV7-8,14,ASSLVGTSSYNEQF
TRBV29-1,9,SVHYRDTQY
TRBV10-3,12,AISESDRHNEQF
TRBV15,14,ATSRDRSDRGVEQY
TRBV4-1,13,ASSQDTPGYNEQF
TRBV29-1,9,SVGQTGELF
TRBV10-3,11,AISEPRTDTQY
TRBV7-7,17,ASSLGPGAGLASYNEQF
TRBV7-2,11,ASQSGREETQY
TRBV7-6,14,ASSLGRGSGAYEQY
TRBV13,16,ASSLAGGLAGGQVEQF
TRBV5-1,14,ASRAVAGFTYNEQF
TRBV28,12,ASNGGDRSYEQY
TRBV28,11,ASSSGVDGELF
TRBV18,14,ASSPGLAGVTYEQY
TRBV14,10,ASSQGPGELF
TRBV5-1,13,ASSPMAGAEETQY
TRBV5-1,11,ASRFWVAGELF
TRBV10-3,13,AISEFQGYADGYT
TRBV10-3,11,AIAGTGIYEQY
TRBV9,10,ASSEGTWGYT
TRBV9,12,ASSVNRGDYGYT
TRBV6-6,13,ASSTTSGETYEQY
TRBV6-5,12,ASSLGTHSFGQF
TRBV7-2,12,ASTPGLAGYEQY
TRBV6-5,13,ASSPITSGRSEQY
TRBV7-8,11,ASRFGLVDEQF
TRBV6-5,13,ASRASGQGVLGYT
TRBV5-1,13,ASSEGQGVGNTIY
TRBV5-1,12,ASSQGSANYEQY
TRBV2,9,ASSLSREQY
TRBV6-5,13,ASRLSHQGAEEQY
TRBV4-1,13,ASSQGLSPGGELF
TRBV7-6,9,ASSRQGEQY
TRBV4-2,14,ASSQPLAGVGNTIY
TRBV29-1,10,SLRDREKTQY
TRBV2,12,ASSAVGFNQPQH
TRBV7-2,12,ASSLGLAGDEQF
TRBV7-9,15,ASSLYSGRRRTGELF
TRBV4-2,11,ASSQVSVGGQF
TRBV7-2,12,ASSVSYRDEPQH
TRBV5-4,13,ASSLAPGLADEQY